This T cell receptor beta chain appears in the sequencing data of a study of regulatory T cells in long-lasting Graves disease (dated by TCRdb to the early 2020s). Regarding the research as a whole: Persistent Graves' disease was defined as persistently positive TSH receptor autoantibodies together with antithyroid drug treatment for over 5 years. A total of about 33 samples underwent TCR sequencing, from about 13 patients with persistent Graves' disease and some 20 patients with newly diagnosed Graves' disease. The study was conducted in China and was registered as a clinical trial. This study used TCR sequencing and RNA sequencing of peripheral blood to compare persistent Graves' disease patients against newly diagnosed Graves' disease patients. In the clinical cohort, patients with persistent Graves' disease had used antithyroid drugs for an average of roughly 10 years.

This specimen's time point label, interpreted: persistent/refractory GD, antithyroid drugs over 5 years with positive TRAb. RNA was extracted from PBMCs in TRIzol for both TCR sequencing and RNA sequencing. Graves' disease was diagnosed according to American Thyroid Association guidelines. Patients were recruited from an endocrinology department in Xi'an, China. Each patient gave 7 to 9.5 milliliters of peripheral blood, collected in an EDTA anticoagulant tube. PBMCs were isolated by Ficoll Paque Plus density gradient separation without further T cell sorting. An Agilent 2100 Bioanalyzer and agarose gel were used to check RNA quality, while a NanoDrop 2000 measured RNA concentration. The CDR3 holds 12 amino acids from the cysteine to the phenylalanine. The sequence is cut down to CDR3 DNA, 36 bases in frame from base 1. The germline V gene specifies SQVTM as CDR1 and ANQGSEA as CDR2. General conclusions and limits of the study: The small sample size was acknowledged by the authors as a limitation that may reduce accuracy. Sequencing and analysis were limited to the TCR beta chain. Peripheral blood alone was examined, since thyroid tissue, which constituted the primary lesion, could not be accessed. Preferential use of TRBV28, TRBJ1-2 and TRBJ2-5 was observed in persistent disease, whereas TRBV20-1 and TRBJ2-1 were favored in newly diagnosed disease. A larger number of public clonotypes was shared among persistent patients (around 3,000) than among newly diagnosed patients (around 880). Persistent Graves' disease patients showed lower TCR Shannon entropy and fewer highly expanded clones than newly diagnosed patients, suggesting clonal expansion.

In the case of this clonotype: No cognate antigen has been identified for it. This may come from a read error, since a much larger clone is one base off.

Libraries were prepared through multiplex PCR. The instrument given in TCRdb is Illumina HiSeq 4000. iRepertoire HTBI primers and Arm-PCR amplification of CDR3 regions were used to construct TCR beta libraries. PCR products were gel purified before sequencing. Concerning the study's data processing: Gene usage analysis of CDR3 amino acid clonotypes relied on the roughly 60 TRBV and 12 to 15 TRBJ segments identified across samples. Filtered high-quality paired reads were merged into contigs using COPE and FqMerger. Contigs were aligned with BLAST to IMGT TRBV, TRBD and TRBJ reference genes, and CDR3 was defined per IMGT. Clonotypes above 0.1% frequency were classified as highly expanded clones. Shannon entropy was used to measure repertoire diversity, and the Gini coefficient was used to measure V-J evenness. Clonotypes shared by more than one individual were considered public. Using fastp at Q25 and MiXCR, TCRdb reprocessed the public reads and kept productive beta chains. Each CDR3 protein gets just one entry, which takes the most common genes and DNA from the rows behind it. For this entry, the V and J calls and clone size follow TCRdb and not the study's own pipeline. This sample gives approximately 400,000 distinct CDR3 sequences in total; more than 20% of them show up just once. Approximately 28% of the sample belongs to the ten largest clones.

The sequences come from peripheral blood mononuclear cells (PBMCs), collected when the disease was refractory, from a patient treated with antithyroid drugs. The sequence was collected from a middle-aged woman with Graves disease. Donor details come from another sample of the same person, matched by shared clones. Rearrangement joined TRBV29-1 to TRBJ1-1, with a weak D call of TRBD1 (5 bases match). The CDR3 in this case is CSVTRARPEAYF. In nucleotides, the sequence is TGCAGCGTTACCAGGGCCAGGCCTGAAGCTTACTTT.